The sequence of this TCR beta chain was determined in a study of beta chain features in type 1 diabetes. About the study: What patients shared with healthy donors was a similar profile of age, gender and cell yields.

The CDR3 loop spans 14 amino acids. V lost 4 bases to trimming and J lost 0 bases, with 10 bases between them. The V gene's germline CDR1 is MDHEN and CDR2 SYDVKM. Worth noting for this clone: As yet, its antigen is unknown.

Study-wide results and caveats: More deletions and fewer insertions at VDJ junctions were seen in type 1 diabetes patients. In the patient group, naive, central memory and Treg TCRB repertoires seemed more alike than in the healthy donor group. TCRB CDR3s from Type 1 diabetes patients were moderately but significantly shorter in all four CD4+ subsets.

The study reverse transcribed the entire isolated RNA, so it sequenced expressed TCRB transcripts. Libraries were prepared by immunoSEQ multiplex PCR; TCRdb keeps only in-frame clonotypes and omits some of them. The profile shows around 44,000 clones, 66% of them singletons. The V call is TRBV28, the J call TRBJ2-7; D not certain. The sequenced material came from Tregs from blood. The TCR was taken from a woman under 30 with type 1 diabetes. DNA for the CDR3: TGTGCCAGCAGTTCCAAGCCTAGCTCCTACGAGCAGTACTTC. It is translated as CASSSKPSSYEQYF.